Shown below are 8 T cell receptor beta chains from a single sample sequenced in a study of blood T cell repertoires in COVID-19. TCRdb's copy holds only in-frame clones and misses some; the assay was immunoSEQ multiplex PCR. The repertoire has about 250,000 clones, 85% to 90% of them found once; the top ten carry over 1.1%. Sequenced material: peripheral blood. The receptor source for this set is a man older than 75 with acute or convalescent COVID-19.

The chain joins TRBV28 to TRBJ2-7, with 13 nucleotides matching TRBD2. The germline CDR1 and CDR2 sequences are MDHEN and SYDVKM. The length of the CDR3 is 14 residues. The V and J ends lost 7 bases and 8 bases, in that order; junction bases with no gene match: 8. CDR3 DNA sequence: TGTGCCAGCACTAGGGGGACTAGCGGGATCAAGCAGTACTTC. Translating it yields CASTRGTSGIKQYF.

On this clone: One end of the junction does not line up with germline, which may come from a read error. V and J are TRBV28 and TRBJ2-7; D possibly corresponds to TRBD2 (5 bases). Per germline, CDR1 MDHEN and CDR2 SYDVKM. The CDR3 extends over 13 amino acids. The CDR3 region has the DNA TGTGCCAGCAGTTTAGGGAGCATACGGACTTGGGACTTC. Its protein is CASSLGSIRTWDF.

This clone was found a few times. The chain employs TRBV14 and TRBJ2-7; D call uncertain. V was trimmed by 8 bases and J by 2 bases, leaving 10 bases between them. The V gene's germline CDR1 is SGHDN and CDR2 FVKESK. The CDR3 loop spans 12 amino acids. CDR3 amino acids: CASGQATYEQYF. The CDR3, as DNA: TGTGCCAGCGGGCAGGCTACCTACGAGCAGTACTTC.

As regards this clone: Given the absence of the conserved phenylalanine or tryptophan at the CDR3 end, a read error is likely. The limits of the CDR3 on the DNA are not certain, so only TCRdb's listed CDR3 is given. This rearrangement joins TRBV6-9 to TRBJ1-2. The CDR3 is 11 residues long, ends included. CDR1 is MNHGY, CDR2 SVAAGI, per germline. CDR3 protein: CAGFPPWGDRT.

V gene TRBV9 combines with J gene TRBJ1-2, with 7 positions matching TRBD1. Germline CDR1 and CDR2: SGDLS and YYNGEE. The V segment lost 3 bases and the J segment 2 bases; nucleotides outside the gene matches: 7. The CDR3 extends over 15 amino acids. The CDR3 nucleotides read TGTGCCAGCAGCGCCCCCCCGACAGGGAACTATGGCTACACCTTC. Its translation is CASSAPPTGNYGYTF.

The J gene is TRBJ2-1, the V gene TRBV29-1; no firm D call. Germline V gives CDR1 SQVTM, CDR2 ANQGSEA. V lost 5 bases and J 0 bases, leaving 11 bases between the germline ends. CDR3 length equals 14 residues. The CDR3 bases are TGCAGCGTTCAAGCTGAGAGCTCCTACAATGAGCAGTTCTTC. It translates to CSVQAESSYNEQFF.

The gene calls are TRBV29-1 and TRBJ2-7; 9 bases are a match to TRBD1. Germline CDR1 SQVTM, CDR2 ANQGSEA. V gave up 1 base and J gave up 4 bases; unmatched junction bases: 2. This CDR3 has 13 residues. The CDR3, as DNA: TGCAGCGTTGAAGGACAGGGGGGTTACGAGCAGTACTTC. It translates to CSVEGQGGYEQYF.

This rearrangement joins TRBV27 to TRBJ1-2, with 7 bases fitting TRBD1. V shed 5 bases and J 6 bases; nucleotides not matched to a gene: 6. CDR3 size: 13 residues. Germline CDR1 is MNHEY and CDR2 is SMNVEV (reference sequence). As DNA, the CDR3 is TGTGCCAGCAGTCGCGGGACAGCCGATGGCTACACCTTC. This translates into CASSRGTADGYTF.